This TCR beta chain was obtained from a study of OX40 agonist ivuxolimab in advanced cancers. Study information: Males comprised around 80% of the group, whose mean age was approximately 62 years (range 23 to 79). Points from the study as a whole: Partial responders receiving 0.1-3.0 mg/kg showed among the lowest clonal expansion. At doses 0.1 to 3.0 mg/kg, CD4+ and CD8+ clones expanded.

The assay was immunoSEQ multiplex PCR, and TCRdb's table has in-frame clones only and misses some. Of tens of thousands of clones listed, 80% to 90% are singletons. Turning to this clone: The target antigen is unknown.

The source was CD4+ or CD8+ T cells sorted from blood, collected in a trial of the OX40 agonist ivuxolimab. The clonotype comes from an adult with an advanced solid tumor such as melanoma, head and neck, liver or kidney cancer.

The CDR3 nucleotides are TGTGCCAGCAGTGAATTATCAGGTAGCAATCAGCCCCAGCATTTT. This sequence encodes CASSELSGSNQPQHF. The V call is TRBV2, the J call TRBJ1-5; D is unclear. The CDR3 has 15 amino acids. Germline CDR1 SNHLY, CDR2 FYNNEI. Trimming shortened V by 2 bases and J by 0 bases, and 8 bases separated the two germline ends.